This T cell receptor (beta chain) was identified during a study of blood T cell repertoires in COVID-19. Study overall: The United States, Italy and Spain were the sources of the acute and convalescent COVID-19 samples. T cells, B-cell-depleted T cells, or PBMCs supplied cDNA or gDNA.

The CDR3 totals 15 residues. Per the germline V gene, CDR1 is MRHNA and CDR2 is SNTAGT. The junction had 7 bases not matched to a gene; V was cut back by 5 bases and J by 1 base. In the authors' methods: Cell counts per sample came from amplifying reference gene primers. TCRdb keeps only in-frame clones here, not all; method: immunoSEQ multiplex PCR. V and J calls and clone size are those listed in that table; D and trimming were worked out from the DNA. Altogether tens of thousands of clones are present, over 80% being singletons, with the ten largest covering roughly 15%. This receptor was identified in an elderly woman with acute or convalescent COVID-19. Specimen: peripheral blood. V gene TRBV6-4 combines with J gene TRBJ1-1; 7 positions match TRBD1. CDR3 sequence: CASSLTGAPNTEAFF. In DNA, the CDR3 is TGTGCCAGCAGTTTAACAGGGGCCCCGAACACTGAAGCTTTCTTT.